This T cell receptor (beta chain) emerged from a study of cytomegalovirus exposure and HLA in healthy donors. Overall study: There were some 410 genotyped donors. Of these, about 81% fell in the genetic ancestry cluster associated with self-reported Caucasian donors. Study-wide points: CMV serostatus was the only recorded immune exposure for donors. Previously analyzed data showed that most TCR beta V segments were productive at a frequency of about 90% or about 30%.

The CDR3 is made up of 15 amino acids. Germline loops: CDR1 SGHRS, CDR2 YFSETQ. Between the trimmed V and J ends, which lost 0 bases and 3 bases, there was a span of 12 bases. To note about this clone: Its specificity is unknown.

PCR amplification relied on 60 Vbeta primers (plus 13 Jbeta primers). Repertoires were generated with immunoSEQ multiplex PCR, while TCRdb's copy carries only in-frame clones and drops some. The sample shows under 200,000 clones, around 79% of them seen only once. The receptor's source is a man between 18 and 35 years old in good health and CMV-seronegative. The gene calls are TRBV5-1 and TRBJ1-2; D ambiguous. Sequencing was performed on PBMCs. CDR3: CASSLGAAGYYGYTF. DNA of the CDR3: TGCGCCAGCAGCTTGGGGGCCGCGGGCTACTATGGCTACACCTTC.